The 25 T cell receptor beta chains in this list originate from one sample, sequenced in a study of OX40 agonist ivuxolimab in advanced cancers. Here immunoSEQ multiplex PCR was the method, and the copy in TCRdb shows in-frame clones only, minus some. Seen here are around 15,000 clones, approximately 77% observed once, and the top ten hold under 15%. Sequenced here: CD4+ or CD8+ T cells sorted from blood, sampled in a trial of the OX40 agonist ivuxolimab. The receptors here all came from an adult with an advanced solid tumor such as melanoma, head and neck, liver or kidney cancer.

This clone is a singleton in its sample. The rearrangement joins TRBV27 to TRBJ2-7; TRBD2 agrees at 9 bases. CDR1 MNHEY and CDR2 SMNVEV come from the germline V gene (reference sequence). Trimming at V came to 8 bases and at J to 3 bases, leaving 5 bases not matched to a gene. This CDR3 spans 13 amino acids. The CDR3 coding sequence is TGTGCCAGCGGGTTGACTAGCGGCTACGAGCAGTACTTC. Encoded protein: CASGLTSGYEQYF.

The J gene is TRBJ1-3, the V gene TRBV4-2; D gene ambiguous. The length of the CDR3 is 16 residues. Germline CDR1 is LGHNA and CDR2 is YNFKEQ. Trimming removed 1 base at V and 4 bases at J, with 14 bases between. The CDR3 region is CASSQADTAEGNTIYF. The CDR3 DNA sequence: TGTGCCAGCAGCCAAGCAGACACCGCGGAAGGAAACACCATATATTTT.

This clone was counted between two and nine times. The J gene is TRBJ2-3, the V gene TRBV29-1; D may be TRBD2 (6 bases). Trimming removed 7 bases at V and 1 base at J, with 15 bases between. CDR1 SQVTM and CDR2 ANQGSEA come from the germline V gene. CDR3 length: 14 amino acids. The CDR3 loop reads CSAPRRGGTDTQYF. The DNA for the CDR3 is TGCAGCGCCCCACGGCGGGGAGGCACAGATACGCAGTATTTT.

J is TRBJ2-2 and V is TRBV7-9; a possible D gene is TRBD1 (6 bases). V lost 3 bases and J 4 bases, leaving 15 bases between the germline ends. Germline V gene lookup returns CDR1 SEHNR and CDR2 FQNEAQ (reference sequence). The CDR3 loop spans 16 amino acids. CDR3 amino acids: CASSFPITGITGELFF. The CDR3 DNA is TGTGCCAGCAGCTTTCCGATTACAGGGATCACCGGGGAGCTGTTTTTT.

The chain employs TRBV5-1 and TRBJ2-7; possible D gene TRBD1, 6 bases. CDR1 is SGHRS, CDR2 YFSETQ, per germline. With 4 bases removed from V and 0 bases from J, the gap between germline ends came to 14 bases. This CDR3 is built from 15 residues. The CDR3 DNA is TGCGCCAGCAGCCTGGACAGCACGAGCTCCTACGAGCAGTACTTC. It is translated as CASSLDSTSSYEQYF.

The chain uses TRBV29-1 and TRBJ2-1; 11 bases are a match to TRBD2. This CDR3 is 18 amino acids long. Germline CDR1 SQVTM, CDR2 ANQGSEA. V shed 1 base, J shed 0 bases, and the junction held 8 bases outside the gene matches. CDR3 nucleotide sequence: TGCAGCGTTGAAGGCCTCACTAGCGGGGGCCGCTCCTACAATGAGCAGTTCTTC. Amino acids: CSVEGLTSGGRSYNEQFF.

A single count supports this clone. V gene TRBV2 combines with J gene TRBJ1-2, with TRBD1 matching 10 bases. V dropped 6 bases and J dropped 3; count of bases not matched to a gene: 10. Germline assignment: CDR1 SNHLY and CDR2 FYNNEI. CDR3 length: 16 residues. The CDR3 DNA sequence: TGTGCCAGCAGCTTAGGGCCCGGGACAGGGGACTATGGCTACACCTTC. Protein: CASSLGPGTGDYGYTF.

V usage is TRBV7-8 and J usage is TRBJ2-1; TRBD2 aligns across 10 bases. The trim removed 1 base at V and 4 bases at J, leaving 4 bases unmatched. The CDR3 is made up of 16 amino acids. Germline loops: CDR1 SGHVS, CDR2 FQNEAQ. CDR3 coding DNA: TGTGCCAGCAGCTTAGATAGCGGGGGGCTTTACAATGAGCAGTTCTTC. It yields the protein CASSLDSGGLYNEQFF.

This clone was detected only a few times. The rearrangement uses TRBV11-3 and TRBJ2-3; TRBD2 matches 7 bases. This CDR3 has 16 residues. The junction had 11 bases not matched to a gene; V was cut back by 5 bases and J by 3 bases. Germline V gene lookup returns CDR1 SGHNT and CDR2 YENEEA. The CDR3 is CASSAGTIIRTDTQYF. The CDR3 bases are TGTGCCAGCAGCGCCGGGACTATAATTAGAACAGATACGCAGTATTTT.

The CDR3 coding sequence is TGTGCCAGCAGCTTAGGAGGGCTTCTGGAAGAAAAACTGTTTTTT. The encoded protein is CASSLGGLLEEKLFF. The chain recombines TRBV13 with TRBJ1-4; D gene uncertain. The CDR3 spans 15 residues. Germline V lookup: CDR1 PRHDT, CDR2 FYEKMQ (reference sequence). V lost 0 bases, J lost 8 bases, and 13 bases lay in between. The full variable domain, completed using reference TRBV13 and TRBJ1-4, is AAGVIQSPRHLIKEKRETATLKCYPIPRHDTVYWYQQGPGQDPQFLISFYEKMQSDKGSIPDRFSAQQFSDYHSELNMSSLELGDSALYFCASSLGGLLEEKLFFGSGTQLSVL.

This chain joins TRBV6-6 and TRBJ1-4, with D possibly TRBD1 on 5 matching bases. CDR1 and CDR2 (germline): MNHNY, SVGAGI (reference sequence). The V gene lost 6 bases and the J gene lost 4 bases, with 9 bases spanning the gap. CDR3 length: 13 residues. The DNA for the CDR3 is TGTGCCAGCAGCAAACAGGATAATGAAAAACTGTTTTTT. Amino acid sequence: CASSKQDNEKLFF.

The chain has TRBV6-9 and TRBJ1-2, with TRBD1 identical over 8 bases. This CDR3 region has 14 residues. Germline assignment: CDR1 MNHGY and CDR2 SVAAGI. With 3 bases clipped from V and 7 bases from J, the junction kept 7 bases outside the gene matches. The CDR3 DNA reads TGTGCCAGCAGTTACTCCGCAGGGGGCTCTGGCTACACCTTC. Translating gives CASSYSAGGSGYTF.

This clone showed up just a few times. The chain recombines TRBV28 with TRBJ2-4; 12 nucleotides match TRBD2. V gave up 6 bases and J gave up 9 bases; unmatched junction bases: 12. Germline values: CDR1 MDHEN, CDR2 SYDVKM. The length of the CDR3 is 16 residues. CDR3 amino acids: CASSQGASGGAGIQYF. As DNA, the CDR3 is TGTGCCAGCAGCCAAGGGGCTAGCGGGGGGGCGGGCATTCAGTACTTC.

This clone was recorded a few times. The chain employs TRBV19 and TRBJ2-3; D perhaps matches TRBD2 (7 bases). Trimming removed 3 bases at V and 11 bases at J, with 18 bases between. Looked up from germline, CDR1 is LNHDA and CDR2 is SQIVND (reference sequence). This CDR3 has 14 amino acids. In DNA form, the CDR3 reads TGTGCCAGTAGTATCGATCGGGGGGCGGTAGGGCAGTATTTT. Its translation: CASSIDRGAVGQYF. Full variable domain (outside the CDR3, taken from reference TRBV19 and TRBJ2-3): DGGITQSPKYLFRKEGQNVTLSCEQNLNHDAMYWYRQDPGQGLRLIYYSQIVNDFQKGDIAEGYSVSREKKESFPLTVTSAQKNPTAFYLCASSIDRGAVGQYFGPGTRLTVL.

In DNA, the CDR3 is TGTGCCAGCAGCCCTGGACTAGGCTACGAGCAGTACTTC. As protein: CASSPGLGYEQYF. The rearrangement joins TRBV7-9 to TRBJ2-7; 7 positions match TRBD2. Losses at the gene ends were 5 bases for V and 3 bases for J; bases not matched to a gene: 4. The V gene's germline CDR1 is SEHNR and CDR2 FQNEAQ (reference sequence). The CDR3 runs 13 residues.

The chain employs TRBV9 and TRBJ1-6, with 7 nucleotides matching TRBD1. The V gene end was trimmed by 0 bases and the J gene end by 0 bases; junction bases not matched to a gene: 0. CDR3 length equals 16 residues. Germline CDR1 SGDLS, CDR2 YYNGEE. CDR3 DNA: TGTGCCAGCAGCGTAGGGGACAGCTCCTATAATTCACCCCTCCACTTT. Residues: CASSVGDSSYNSPLHF.

The count of this clone is one. The chain couples TRBV6-4 to TRBJ2-2; 10 bases are a match to TRBD2. There are 15 residues in the CDR3. Germline V gene data show CDR1 as MRHNA and CDR2 as SNTAGT. Trimming cost V 4 bases and J 4 bases; bases outside gene matches: 3. The CDR3 DNA sequence: TGTGCCAGCAGTGGGACTAGCGGAACCACCGGGGAGCTGTTTTTT. Encoded protein: CASSGTSGTTGELFF.

This clone was observed once. V is TRBV11-2 and J is TRBJ1-3, with D hard to call. Germline V gives CDR1 SGHAT, CDR2 FQNNGV. CDR3 length: 14 residues. V shed 5 bases and J shed 2 bases, with 10 bases lying between them. In DNA form, the CDR3 reads TGTGCCAGCAGCGTTACAAATACTGGAAACACCATATATTTT. Encoded protein: CASSVTNTGNTIYF.

This chain joins TRBV6-1 and TRBJ2-5, with a weak D call TRBD1 (7 bases). V lost 2 bases and J lost 2, with 9 bases in between. The germline V gene has CDR1 MNHNS and CDR2 SASEGT. The CDR3 is 14 residues long. CDR3 DNA sequence: TGTGCCAGCAGTGAACAGGGGGGTCAAGAGACCCAGTACTTC. Encoded protein: CASSEQGGQETQYF.

V and J are TRBV27 and TRBJ1-1; TRBD1 aligns across 7 bases. Germline CDR1 MNHEY, CDR2 SMNVEV (reference sequence). The CDR3 sequence is 14 residues long. With V trimmed by 5 bases and J by 4 bases, 7 bases remained unmatched. CDR3 sequence: CASSQHQGGTEAFF. The CDR3 nucleotides are TGTGCCAGCAGTCAACACCAGGGGGGCACTGAAGCTTTCTTT.

The gene calls are TRBV11-3 and TRBJ1-5, with TRBD1 identical over 10 bases. Germline CDR1 and CDR2: SGHNT and YENEEA. After removal of 4 bases from V and 7 bases from J, the junction contained 7 bases not matched to a gene. The CDR3 contains 15 residues. This CDR3 is CASSYTGTGVQPQHF. CDR3 DNA sequence: TGTGCCAGCAGCTATACCGGGACAGGGGTCCAGCCCCAGCATTTT.

The chain employs TRBV7-2 and TRBJ1-5; TRBD1 agrees at 9 bases. The CDR3 totals 14 residues. V lost 4 bases, J lost 5 bases, and 3 bases stayed unmatched. Per the germline V gene, CDR1 is SGHTA and CDR2 is FQGNSA. CDR3 region: CASSSRTGDQPQHF. CDR3 in DNA: TGTGCCAGCAGCTCCCGGACAGGGGATCAGCCCCAGCATTTT. Full variable domain (remainder filled in from reference TRBV7-2 and TRBJ1-5): GAGVSQSPSNKVTEKGKDVELRCDPISGHTALYWYRQSLGQGLEFLIYFQGNSAPDKSGLPSDRFSAERTGGSVSTLTIQRTQQEDSAVYLCASSSRTGDQPQHFGDGTRLSIL.

V is TRBV7-8 and J is TRBJ1-1; no firm D call. This CDR3 is 14 amino acids long. The V and J ends lost 0 bases and 4 bases respectively, with 9 bases between them. From germline, CDR1 is SGHVS and CDR2 FQNEAQ. In DNA form, the CDR3 reads TGTGCCAGCAGCTTAGCAGGACTCCCCACTGAAGCTTTCTTT. Encoded protein: CASSLAGLPTEAFF.

V gene TRBV10-3 combines with J gene TRBJ1-1, with TRBD1 matching 11 bases. This CDR3 spans 13 amino acids. V lost 11 bases and J lost 4; bases outside the gene matches: 6. Looked up from germline, CDR1 is ENHRY and CDR2 is SYGVKD. As DNA, the CDR3 is TGTGCCGTTCGGGGACAGGGGGTCACTGAAGCTTTCTTT. As protein: CAVRGQGVTEAFF.

The V gene is TRBV6-5, the J gene TRBJ1-1, with D unclear. Trimming took 2 bases from V and 6 from J, leaving 4 bases between them. CDR1 and CDR2 (germline): MNHEY, SVGAGI. The CDR3 runs 11 residues. Here the CDR3 reads CASSYGAEAFF. The CDR3, as DNA: TGTGCCAGCAGTTACGGGGCTGAAGCTTTCTTT.